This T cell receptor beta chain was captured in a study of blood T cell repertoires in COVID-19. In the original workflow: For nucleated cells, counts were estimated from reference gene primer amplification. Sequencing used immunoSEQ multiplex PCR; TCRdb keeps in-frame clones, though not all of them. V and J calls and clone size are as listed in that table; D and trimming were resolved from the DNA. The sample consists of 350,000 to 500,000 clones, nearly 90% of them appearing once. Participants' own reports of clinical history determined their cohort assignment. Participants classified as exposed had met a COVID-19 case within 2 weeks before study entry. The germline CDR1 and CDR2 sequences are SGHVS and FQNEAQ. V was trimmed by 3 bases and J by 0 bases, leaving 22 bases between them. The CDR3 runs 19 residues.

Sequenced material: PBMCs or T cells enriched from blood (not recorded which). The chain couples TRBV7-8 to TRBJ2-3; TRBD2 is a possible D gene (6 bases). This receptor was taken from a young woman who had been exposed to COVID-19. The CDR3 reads CASSFNPLRTTSSTDTQYF. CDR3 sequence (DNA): TGTGCCAGCAGCTTCAACCCACTTCGGACTACCTCTAGCACAGATACGCAGTATTTT.